Given below is one T cell receptor beta chain in context. This sample is part of a study of blood T cell repertoires in COVID-19. Study-level background: Italy, Spain and the United States were the sources of the convalescent and acute COVID-19 samples. T cells, B-cell-depleted T cells, or PBMCs provided the cDNA or gDNA that served as material.

The CDR3 runs 14 residues. The V gene's germline CDR1 is SNHLY and CDR2 FYNNEI. V lost 3 bases, J lost 4 bases, and 12 bases lay in between. In assigning cohorts, the study relied on participant-reported clinical history. The study counted Cohort 3 donors as recovered given two negative PCRs, clearance, or symptom resolution. The table came from immunoSEQ multiplex PCR; TCRdb's copy has only in-frame clones and leaves some out. The sample comprises 150,000 to 200,000 clones, about 80% of which are singletons, and over 6.5% rests with the top ten. This TCR was recovered from a man aged 35 to 55 who had recovered from COVID-19. The sequenced material came from PBMCs or T cells enriched from blood (not recorded which). The chain joins TRBV2 to TRBJ2-5, with TRBD2 as a possible D gene (6 bases). The CDR3 spells CASSDYGGRETQYF. In nucleotides, the CDR3 is TGTGCCAGCAGTGATTACGGAGGGAGAGAGACCCAGTACTTC.